Each of the 23 T cell receptor beta chains below was sequenced from the same sample in a study of regulatory T cells in long-lasting Graves disease. The time point: newly diagnosed GD, antithyroid drugs for less than 3 months. Making the TCR library involved RNA that had been extracted from PBMCs. Building the TCR beta libraries relied on iRepertoire HTBI primers, and CDR3 regions underwent Arm-PCR. Using its own MiXCR run on the multiplex PCR reads, TCRdb lists one record per CDR3 protein. Of approximately 360,000 distinct CDR3 sequences in the sample, about 10% are singletons; the top ten hold over 15%. This same sample was also part of a study on T cells in Graves' hyperthyroidism and ophthalmopathy.

The sequencing here drew on peripheral blood mononuclear cells (PBMCs), taken at new diagnosis, from a patient treated with antithyroid drugs. Receptors originate from a woman between 18 and 29 years old with Graves disease.

This clonotype appeared many times. This sequence joins TRBV9 and TRBJ2-7; 8 bases align to TRBD2. This CDR3 region has 15 residues. Trimming at V came to 3 bases and at J to 1 base, leaving 6 bases not matched to a gene. The germline gives CDR1 SGDLS, CDR2 YYNGEE. The CDR3 coding sequence is TGTGCCAGCAGCGGGGGAACTAGCGGATCCTACGAGCAGTACTTC. It is translated as CASSGGTSGSYEQYF.

This clonotype was observed a few times. Germline and junction disagree at one end, which may indicate a read error. This chain uses TRBV4-2 with TRBJ1-1; 7 nucleotides agree with TRBD1. This CDR3 is 17 amino acids long. Germline-derived CDR1 and CDR2 are LGHNA and YNFKEQ. CDR3 nucleotide sequence: TGTGCCAGCAGTCAAGATAGGTATGGGACAGAAAACACTGAAGCTTTCTTT. Amino acids: CASSQDRYGTENTEAFF.

The sample holds many counts of this clonotype. This chain links TRBV27 with TRBJ1-4, with D maybe TRBD1 (5 bases). Germline V gene data show CDR1 as MNHEY and CDR2 as SMNVEV (reference sequence). The CDR3 is 17 amino acids. Trimming stripped 4 bases from V and 10 bases from J, with 25 bases between. CDR3 region: CASSWGGAFSPEGKLFF. Written as DNA, the CDR3 is TGTGCCAGCAGTTGGGGTGGGGCGTTCTCTCCGGAGGGAAAACTGTTTTTT. Full variable domain (missing parts from reference TRBV27 and TRBJ1-4): EAQVTQNPRYLITVTGKKLTVTCSQNMNHEYMSWYRQDPGLGLRQIYYSMNVEVTDKGDVPEGYKVSRKEKRNFPLILESPSPNQTSLYFCASSWGGAFSPEGKLFFGSGTQLSVL.

The rearrangement uses TRBV5-8 and TRBJ1-2; a possible D gene is TRBD1 (6 bases). Germline-derived CDR1 and CDR2 are SGHTS and YDEGEE. Between the trimmed V and J ends, which lost 4 bases and 2 bases, there was a span of 15 bases. The CDR3 is 15 amino acids. The CDR3 bases are TGTGCCAGCAGCCCGTGGTTTCAGGGGAACTATGGCTACACCTTC. It encodes CASSPWFQGNYGYTF.

This clonotype showed up many times. The chain uses TRBV5-1 and TRBJ1-3; possible D gene TRBD1, 5 bases. Germline V CDR1 and CDR2: SGHRS, YFSETQ. Trimming took 0 bases from V and 4 from J, leaving 8 bases between them. The CDR3 is 14 amino acids. CDR3 in amino acids: CASSLGDQGNTIYF. The CDR3 DNA reads as TGCGCCAGCAGCTTGGGGGACCAAGGAAACACCATATATTTT.

On this clonotype itself: This may be a read error, as it is one base from a much larger clone. This chain joins TRBV2 and TRBJ2-2; no clear D gene. Germline CDR1 is SNHLY and CDR2 is FYNNEI. This CDR3 contains 13 residues. V was clipped by 10 bases and J by 5 bases, with 14 bases between them. Written as DNA, the CDR3 is TGTGCCAACAAATTTTCCGGGACCGGGGAGCTGTTTTTT. Its protein is CANKFSGTGELFF.

The table lists this clonotype with a few counts. J is TRBJ1-1 and V is TRBV5-1; TRBD1 might be the D (5 bases). The germline gives CDR1 SGHRS, CDR2 YFSETQ. The length of the CDR3 is 13 residues. Trimming shortened V by 4 bases and J by 7 bases, and 14 bases separated the two germline ends. The CDR3 protein is CASSPTTRGEAFF. The DNA for the CDR3 is TGCGCCAGCAGCCCCACGACGAGGGGTGAAGCTTTCTTT.

This clonotype was counted ten times or more. CDR3 residues: CASSLRTGTGGNTIYF. The DNA of the CDR3 is TGTGCCAGCAGCCTCAGGACAGGGACGGGAGGAAACACCATATATTTT. This chain joins TRBV7-9 and TRBJ1-3; 8 bases are a match to TRBD1. Germline V gene lookup returns CDR1 SEHNR and CDR2 FQNEAQ (reference sequence). V gave up 5 bases and J gave up 4 bases; unmatched junction bases: 10. The CDR3 loop spans 16 amino acids.

There are a few counts of this clonotype. This chain links TRBV5-1 with TRBJ2-3; perhaps TRBD1 as D (5 bases). The germline V gene has CDR1 SGHRS and CDR2 YFSETQ. V gave up 1 base and J gave up 8 bases, with 17 bases separating them. This CDR3 is 15 amino acids long. As DNA, the CDR3 is TGCGCCAGCAGCTTGCCGGACATCAAGACTGGTACGCAGTATTTT. Translating it yields CASSLPDIKTGTQYF.

This clonotype was recorded many times. The V gene is TRBV11-2, the J gene TRBJ1-3, with no clear D. This CDR3 region has 14 residues. Trimming removed 4 bases at V and 0 bases at J, with 7 bases between. The V gene's germline CDR1 is SGHAT and CDR2 FQNNGV. The CDR3 DNA is TGTGCCAGCAGCTCCGCCAACTCTGGAAACACCATATATTTT. This sequence encodes CASSSANSGNTIYF.

As to this clonotype: With a much larger clone just one base away, this may be a read error. This chain links TRBV7-3 with TRBJ1-1; D may be TRBD1 (5 bases). This CDR3 has 13 amino acids. The germline CDR1 and CDR2 sequences are SGHTA and FQGTGA. V was clipped by 10 bases and J by 10 bases, with 22 bases between them. The CDR3 here is CANSKGGAEAAFF. DNA for the CDR3: TGTGCCAACTCTAAGGGAGGGGCAGAGGCAGCTTTCTTT.

In its sample, this clonotype was seen many times. The rearrangement uses TRBV2 and TRBJ2-3; D gene uncertain. Trimming left V 9 bases short and J 1 base short, with 29 bases between. This CDR3 spans 19 amino acids. Per the germline V gene, CDR1 is SNHLY and CDR2 is FYNNEI. The CDR3 sequence is CARGPRAGRSPTGTDTQYF. Here the CDR3 DNA reads TGTGCCAGAGGACCTCGGGCCGGCCGTAGCCCGACGGGCACAGATACGCAGTATTTT.

This clonotype showed up many times. The chain uses TRBV6-1 and TRBJ2-1; TRBD2 matches 9 bases. V lost 8 bases and J lost 5; bases outside the gene matches: 16. This CDR3 is built from 17 residues. Germline CDR1 and CDR2: MNHNS and SASEGT. CDR3 region: CASAQVGSGSSNNEQFF. The CDR3 DNA reads as TGTGCCAGCGCTCAAGTTGGTAGCGGGAGTTCAAACAATGAGCAGTTCTTC.

This clonotype was counted ten times or more. The chain employs TRBV6-2 or TRBV6-3 and TRBJ2-3, with 8 bases fitting TRBD1. V gave up 7 bases and J gave up 1 base; unmatched junction bases: 7. The CDR3 is 15 residues long. Germline CDR1 and CDR2: MNHEY and SVGEGT. As DNA, the CDR3 is TGTGCCAGCAAACAGGGGGGTGGCGGCACAGATACGCAGTATTTT. As protein: CASKQGGGGTDTQYF.

There are many counts of this clonotype. Sequence at one end of the junction differs from germline and may be a read error. As DNA, the CDR3 is TGTGCCAGCACGATGCGGCCAACAGGGACACACTTT. Its translation: CASTMRPTGTHF. J is TRBJ1-4 and V is TRBV11-2; D is perhaps TRBD1 (6 bases). The CDR3 is 12 residues long. Germline loops: CDR1 SGHAT, CDR2 FQNNGV.

The chain recombines TRBV2 with TRBJ1-5; tentative D call: TRBD1 (5 bases). This CDR3 comprises 13 residues. Germline loops: CDR1 SNHLY, CDR2 FYNNEI. V lost 2 bases, J lost 6 bases, and 8 bases lay in between. This CDR3 is CASSERGPQPQHF. Here the CDR3 DNA reads TGTGCCAGCAGTGAAAGGGGTCCTCAGCCCCAGCATTTT.

This clonotype was found many times. The gene calls are TRBV20-1 and TRBJ2-1, with 9 bases aligning to TRBD2. This CDR3 comprises 14 residues. Germline V gives CDR1 DFQATT, CDR2 SNEGSKA (reference sequence). V lost 0 bases to trimming and J lost 10 bases; unmatched junction nucleotides: 7. In DNA form, the CDR3 reads TGCAGTGCTAGAGATCAGCGGGGGGTTCGCGAGCAGTTCTTC. This translates into CSARDQRGVREQFF.

This clonotype was found many times. The rearrangement joins TRBV6-1 to TRBJ2-1, with D hard to call. Germline lookup yields CDR1 MNHNS and CDR2 SASEGT. The CDR3 extends over 13 amino acids. V shed 2 bases and J shed 8 bases, with 10 bases lying between them. DNA of the CDR3: TGTGCCAGCAGTGAACCTACAAAGGATGAGCAGTTCTTC. This translates into CASSEPTKDEQFF.

Only a few counts were recorded for this clonotype. One end of the junction does not line up with germline, which may come from a read error. The chain carries TRBV7-9 and TRBJ1-2; D unclear. The CDR3 extends over 13 amino acids. Germline CDR1 is SEHNR and CDR2 is FQNEAQ (reference sequence). CDR3 bases: TGCGCCAGCAGCCCGGACGCACCGGATGGCTACACCTTC. As protein: CASSPDAPDGYTF.

The rearrangement uses TRBV29-1 and TRBJ2-3; the match to TRBD2 covers 13 bases. V trimming: 7 bases; J trimming: 10 bases; junction bases outside the gene matches: 11. The CDR3 runs to 14 residues. CDR1 is SQVTM and CDR2 is ANQGSEA in the germline V gene. The CDR3 DNA reads as TGCAGCGCCGGGACTAGCGGGACCTCTAAGCCGCAGTATTTT. Its protein is CSAGTSGTSKPQYF.

This clonotype was seen ten or more times. The J gene is TRBJ2-1, the V gene TRBV7-9; D is ambiguous. The germline V gene encodes CDR1 SEHNR and CDR2 FQNEAQ (reference sequence). The V end lost 4 bases, the J end lost 12 bases, and 19 bases lay between the germline ends. This CDR3 region has 14 residues. CDR3 protein: CASSSVSPLVGQFF. In DNA form, the CDR3 reads TGTGCCAGCAGCTCTGTATCCCCCTTAGTTGGGCAGTTCTTC.

In the case of this clonotype: A clone one base away is much larger, so this may be a read error. V usage is TRBV28 and J usage is TRBJ1-5; no clear D gene. The CDR3 extends over 14 amino acids. Trimming left V 4 bases short and J 6 bases short, with 13 bases between. Germline loops: CDR1 MDHEN, CDR2 SYDVKM. The CDR3 loop reads CASSSDGGGQPQHF. The CDR3 coding sequence is TGTGCCAGCAGTTCGGATGGAGGAGGTCAGCCCCAGCATTTT. Supplemented by reference TRBV28 and TRBJ1-5, the full variable domain reads DVKVTQSSRYLVKRTGEKVFLECVQDMDHENMFWYRQDPGLGLRLIYFSYDVKMKEKGDIPEGYSVSREKKERFSLILESASTNQTSMYLCASSSDGGGQPQHFGDGTRLSIL.

This clonotype came up many times. The chain uses TRBV7-9 and TRBJ2-7; 9 bases fit TRBD2. The junction had 5 bases not matched to a gene; V was cut back by 3 bases and J by 2 bases. The CDR3 has 15 residues. Germline values: CDR1 SEHNR, CDR2 FQNEAQ (reference sequence). The CDR3 nucleotides read TGTGCCAGCAGCTTCCAGGCGGGAGGGGCCTACGAGCAGTACTTC. Protein sequence: CASSFQAGGAYEQYF. The full variable domain, completed using reference TRBV7-9 and TRBJ2-7, is DTGVSQNPRHKITKRGQNVTFRCDPISEHNRLYWYRQTLGQGPEFLTYFQNEAQLEKSRLLSDRFSAERPKGSFSTLEIQRTEQGDSAMYLCASSFQAGGAYEQYFGPGTRLTVT.